The 7 T cell receptor beta chains below were found in one sample sequenced in a study of OX40 agonist ivuxolimab in advanced cancers. Using immunoSEQ multiplex PCR, the repertoire was profiled, and TCRdb retains in-frame clones only, with some absent. The data contain about 100,000 clones, approximately 89% of them singletons. Sequences were derived from CD4+ or CD8+ T cells sorted from blood, sampled in a trial of the OX40 agonist ivuxolimab. The source is an adult with an advanced solid tumor such as melanoma, head and neck, liver or kidney cancer.

The chain carries TRBV2 and TRBJ2-3; D gene uncertain. CDR3 size: 12 residues. Germline V CDR1 and CDR2: SNHLY, FYNNEI. V dropped 6 bases and J dropped 4 bases, with 8 bases sitting between them. The CDR3 DNA is TGTGCCAGCAGGCTAGTTGCAGATACGCAGTATTTT. Translated: CASRLVADTQYF.

This chain uses TRBV19 with TRBJ1-2, with 11 bases matching TRBD1. The V segment lost 5 bases and the J segment 4 bases; nucleotides outside the gene matches: 6. Germline CDR1 LNHDA, CDR2 SQIVND (reference sequence). CDR3 length: 15 residues. CDR3 residues: CASSPGTGGIYGYTF. The CDR3 DNA is TGTGCCAGTAGTCCCGGGACAGGGGGGATCTATGGCTACACCTTC.

This clone has more than one count but fewer than ten. The CDR3 sequence is CASRTGPRDYEQYF. In nucleotides, the CDR3 is TGTGCCAGCAGAACAGGGCCACGGGACTACGAGCAGTACTTC. The chain links TRBV6-5 to TRBJ2-7, with a weak D call TRBD1 (6 bases). Trimming took 6 bases from V and 3 from J, leaving 15 bases between them. The CDR3 loop spans 14 amino acids. The germline V gene encodes CDR1 MNHEY and CDR2 SVGAGI.

V usage is TRBV27 and J usage is TRBJ2-7; 8 nucleotides align to TRBD1. The length of the CDR3 is 15 residues. V shed 3 bases and J 3 bases; nucleotides not matched to a gene: 7. Per germline, CDR1 MNHEY and CDR2 SMNVEV (reference sequence). CDR3 amino acids: CASSFFGQGNYEQYF. In DNA form, the CDR3 reads TGTGCCAGCAGTTTTTTTGGACAGGGCAACTACGAGCAGTACTTC.

Comment on this clone: Other nucleotide sequences in the sample specify the same CDR3. V is TRBV4-3 and J is TRBJ1-1, with a tentative D call TRBD1 (5 bases). V was clipped by 0 bases and J by 8 bases, with 16 bases between them. Germline assignment: CDR1 LGHNA and CDR2 YSLEER. This CDR3 has 15 residues. Written as DNA, the CDR3 is TGCGCCAGCAGCCAAGATCGGGGCAGGGCGGCCGAAGCTTTCTTT. It yields the protein CASSQDRGRAAEAFF.

The chain carries TRBV5-1 and TRBJ2-3, with 11 bases that match TRBD1. Germline V CDR1 and CDR2: SGHRS, YFSETQ. The CDR3 runs to 14 residues. The V segment lost 4 bases and the J segment 5 bases; nucleotides outside the gene matches: 3. DNA for the CDR3: TGCGCCAGCAGCCCGGGGACAGGGGGAGATACGCAGTATTTT. It codes for CASSPGTGGDTQYF.

This clone was detected once. The chain has TRBV10-2 and TRBJ1-5, with 7 nucleotides matching TRBD1. Trimming at V came to 3 bases and at J to 1 base, leaving 12 bases not matched to a gene. Germline CDR1 WSHSY, CDR2 SAAADI. This CDR3 comprises 18 residues. The CDR3 bases are TGCGCCAGCAGTGACAGATTACCGACAGGGCCCAGCAATCAGCCCCAGCATTTT. Translating it yields CASSDRLPTGPSNQPQHF.